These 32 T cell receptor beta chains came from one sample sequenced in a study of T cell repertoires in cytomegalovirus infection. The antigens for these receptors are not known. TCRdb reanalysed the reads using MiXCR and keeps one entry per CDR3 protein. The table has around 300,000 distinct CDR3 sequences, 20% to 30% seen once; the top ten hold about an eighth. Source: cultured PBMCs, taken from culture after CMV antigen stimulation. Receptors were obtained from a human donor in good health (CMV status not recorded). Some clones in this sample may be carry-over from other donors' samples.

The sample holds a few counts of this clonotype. CDR3 loop: CASSPMAGITMEQETQYF. CDR3 DNA: TGTGCCAGTAGTCCGATGGCAGGGATCACCATGGAACAAGAGACCCAGTACTTC. The chain uses TRBV19 and TRBJ2-5; a weak D match, TRBD1 (5 bases). Trimming shortened V by 5 bases and J by 2 bases, and 24 bases separated the two germline ends. This CDR3 spans 18 amino acids. In germline, CDR1 is LNHDA, CDR2 SQIVND (reference sequence).

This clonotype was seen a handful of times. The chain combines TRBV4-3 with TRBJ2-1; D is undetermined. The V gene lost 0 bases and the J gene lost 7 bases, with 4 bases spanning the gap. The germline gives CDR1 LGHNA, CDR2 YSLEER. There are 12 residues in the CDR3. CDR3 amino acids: CASSQDGNEQFF. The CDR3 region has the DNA TGCGCCAGCAGCCAAGATGGGAATGAGCAGTTCTTC.

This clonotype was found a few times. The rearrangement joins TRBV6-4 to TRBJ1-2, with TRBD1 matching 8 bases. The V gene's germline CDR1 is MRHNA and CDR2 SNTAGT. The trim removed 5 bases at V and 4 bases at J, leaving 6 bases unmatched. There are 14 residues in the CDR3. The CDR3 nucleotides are TGTGCCAGCAGTCCAAGGACAGGGAGCTATGGCTACACCTTC. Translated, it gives CASSPRTGSYGYTF.

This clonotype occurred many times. DNA for the CDR3: TGTGCCAGCAGTCCCAACAGGGGGCCAGGTCAGCCCCAGCATTTT. This gives the protein CASSPNRGPGQPQHF. The chain is built from TRBV7-8 and TRBJ1-5, with 9 bases lining up with TRBD1. The CDR3 loop spans 15 amino acids. The trim removed 6 bases at V and 6 bases at J, leaving 9 bases unmatched. Germline values: CDR1 SGHVS, CDR2 FQNEAQ.

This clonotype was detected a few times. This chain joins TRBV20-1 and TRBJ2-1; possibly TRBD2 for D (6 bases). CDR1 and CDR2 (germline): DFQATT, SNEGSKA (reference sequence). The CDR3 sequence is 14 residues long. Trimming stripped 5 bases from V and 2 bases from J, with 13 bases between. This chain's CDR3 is CSAWSRGAYNEQFF. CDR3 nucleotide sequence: TGCAGTGCTTGGAGCCGCGGGGCCTACAATGAGCAGTTCTTC.

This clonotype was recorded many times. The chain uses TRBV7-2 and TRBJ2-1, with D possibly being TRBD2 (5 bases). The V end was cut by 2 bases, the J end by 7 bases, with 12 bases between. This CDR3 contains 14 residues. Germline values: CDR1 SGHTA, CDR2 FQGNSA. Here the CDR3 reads CASSLSLAGNEQFF. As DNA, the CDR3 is TGTGCCAGCAGCTTAAGTCTAGCCGGAAATGAGCAGTTCTTC. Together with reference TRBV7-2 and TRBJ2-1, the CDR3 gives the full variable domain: GAGVSQSPSNKVTEKGKDVELRCDPISGHTALYWYRQSLGQGLEFLIYFQGNSAPDKSGLPSDRFSAERTGGSVSTLTIQRTQQEDSAVYLCASSLSLAGNEQFFGPGTRLTVL.

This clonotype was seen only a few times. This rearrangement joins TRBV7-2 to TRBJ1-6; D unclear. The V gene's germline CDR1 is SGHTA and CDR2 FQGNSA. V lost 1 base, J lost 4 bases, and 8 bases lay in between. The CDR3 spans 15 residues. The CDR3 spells CASSLEAGYNSPLHF. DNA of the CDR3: TGTGCCAGCAGCTTAGAAGCGGGATATAATTCACCCCTCCACTTT.

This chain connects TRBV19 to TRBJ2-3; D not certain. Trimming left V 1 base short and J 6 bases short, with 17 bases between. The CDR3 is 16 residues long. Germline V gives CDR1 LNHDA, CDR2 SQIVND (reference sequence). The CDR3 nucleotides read TGTGCCAGTAGTATAGGATCTCCGCCCCGGGCGGATACGCAGTATTTT. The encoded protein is CASSIGSPPRADTQYF.

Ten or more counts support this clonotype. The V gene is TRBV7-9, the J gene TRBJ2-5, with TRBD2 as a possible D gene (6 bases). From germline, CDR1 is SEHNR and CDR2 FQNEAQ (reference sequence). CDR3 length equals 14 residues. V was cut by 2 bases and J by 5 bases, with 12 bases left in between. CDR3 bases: TGTGCCAGCAGCTTATCGTGGGGGGAGGAGACCCAGTACTTC. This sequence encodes CASSLSWGEETQYF.

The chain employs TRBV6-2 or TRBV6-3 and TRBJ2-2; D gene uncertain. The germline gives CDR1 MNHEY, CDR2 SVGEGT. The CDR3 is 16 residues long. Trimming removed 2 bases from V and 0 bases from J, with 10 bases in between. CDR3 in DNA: TGTGCCAGCAGTTACGTCTCAGCCACGAACACCGGGGAGCTGTTTTTT. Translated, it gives CASSYVSATNTGELFF.

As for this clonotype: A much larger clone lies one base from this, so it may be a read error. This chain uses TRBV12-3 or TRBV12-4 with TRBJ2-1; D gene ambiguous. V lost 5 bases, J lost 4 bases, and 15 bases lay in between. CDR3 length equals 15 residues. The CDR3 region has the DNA TGTGCCAGCAGTCCCCCCCCAGCGAGATACAATGAGCAGTTCTTC. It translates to CASSPPPARYNEQFF.

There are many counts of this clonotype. The CDR3 coding sequence is TGTGCCAGCAGCTCGGGCGGGACTAGCGGCCACGAGCAGTACTTC. Protein: CASSSGGTSGHEQYF. J is TRBJ2-7 and V is TRBV7-2; TRBD2 agrees at 11 bases. The junction had 7 bases not matched to a gene; V was cut back by 4 bases and J by 5 bases. CDR3 length equals 15 residues. CDR1 SGHTA and CDR2 FQGNSA come from the germline V gene.

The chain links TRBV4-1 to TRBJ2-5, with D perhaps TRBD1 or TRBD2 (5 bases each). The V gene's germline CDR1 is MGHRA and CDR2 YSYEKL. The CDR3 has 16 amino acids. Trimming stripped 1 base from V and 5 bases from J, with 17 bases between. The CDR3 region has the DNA TGCGCCAGCAGCCAAGGGGAGCGGCCCTGGGGGGAGACCCAGTACTTC. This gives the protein CASSQGERPWGETQYF.

The CDR3 region is CASSRELNTEAFF. As DNA, the CDR3 is TGTGCCAGCAGTAGAGAATTGAACACTGAAGCTTTCTTT. The rearrangement uses TRBV6-2 or TRBV6-3 and TRBJ1-1, with D unresolved. Germline CDR1 reads MNHEY; CDR2 reads SVGEGT. Between the trimmed V and J ends, which lost 5 bases and 0 bases, there was a span of 7 bases. CDR3 length: 13 residues.

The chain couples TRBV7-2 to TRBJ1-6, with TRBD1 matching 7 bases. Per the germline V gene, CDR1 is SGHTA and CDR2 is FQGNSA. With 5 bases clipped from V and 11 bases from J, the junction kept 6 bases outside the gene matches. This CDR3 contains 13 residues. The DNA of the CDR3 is TGTGCCAGCAGCCCCCAGGGGGATACACCCCTCCACTTT. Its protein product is CASSPQGDTPLHF.

CDR3 nucleotide sequence: TGCGCCAGCAGCCAGCGGACAGGGGGCCCCTACGAGCAGTACTTC. Amino acids: CASSQRTGGPYEQYF. The chain uses TRBV4-1 and TRBJ2-7; 11 bases agree with TRBD1. CDR1 is MGHRA and CDR2 is YSYEKL in the germline V gene. V shed 3 bases, J shed 2 bases, and the junction held 3 bases outside the gene matches. The CDR3 length is 15 residues.

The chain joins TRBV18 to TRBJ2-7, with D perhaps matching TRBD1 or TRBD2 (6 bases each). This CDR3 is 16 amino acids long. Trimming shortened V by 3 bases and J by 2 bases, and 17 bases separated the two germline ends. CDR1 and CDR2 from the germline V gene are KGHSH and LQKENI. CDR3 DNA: TGTGCCAGCTCACCCGGACTGTCTAGGGGGGCCTACGAGCAGTACTTC. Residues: CASSPGLSRGAYEQYF. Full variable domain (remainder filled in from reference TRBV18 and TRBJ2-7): NAGVMQNPRHLVRRRGQEARLRCSPMKGHSHVYWYRQLPEEGLKFMVYLQKENIIDESGMPKERFSAEFPKEGPSILRIQQVVRGDSAAYFCASSPGLSRGAYEQYFGPGTRLTVT.

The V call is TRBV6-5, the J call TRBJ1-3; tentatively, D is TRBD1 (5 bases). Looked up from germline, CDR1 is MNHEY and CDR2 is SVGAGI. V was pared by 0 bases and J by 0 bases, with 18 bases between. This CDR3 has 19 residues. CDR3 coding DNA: TGTGCCAGCAGTTACTCACCCACCGAGTGGACACTCTCTGGAAACACCATATATTTT. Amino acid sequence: CASSYSPTEWTLSGNTIYF.

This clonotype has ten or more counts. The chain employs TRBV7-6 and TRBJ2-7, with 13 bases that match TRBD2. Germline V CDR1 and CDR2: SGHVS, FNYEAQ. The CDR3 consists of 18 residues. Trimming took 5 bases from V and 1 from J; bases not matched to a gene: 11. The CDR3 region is CASSKNPGTSGDSYEQYV. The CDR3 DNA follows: TGTGCCAGCAGCAAGAACCCCGGGACTAGCGGGGATTCCTACGAGCAGTACGTC.

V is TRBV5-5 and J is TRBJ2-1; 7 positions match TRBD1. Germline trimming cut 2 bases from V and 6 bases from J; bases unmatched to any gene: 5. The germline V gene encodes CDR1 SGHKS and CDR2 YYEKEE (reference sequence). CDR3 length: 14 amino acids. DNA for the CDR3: TGTGCCAGCAGCTTACAGGGGTTGAGCAATGAGCAGTTCTTC. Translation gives CASSLQGLSNEQFF.

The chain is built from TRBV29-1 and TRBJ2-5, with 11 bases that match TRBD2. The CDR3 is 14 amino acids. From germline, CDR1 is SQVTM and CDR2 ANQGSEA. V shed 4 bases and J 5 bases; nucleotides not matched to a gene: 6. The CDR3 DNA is TGCAGCGTTGGCTCAACTAGCGGGAGTGAGACCCAGTACTTC. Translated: CSVGSTSGSETQYF.

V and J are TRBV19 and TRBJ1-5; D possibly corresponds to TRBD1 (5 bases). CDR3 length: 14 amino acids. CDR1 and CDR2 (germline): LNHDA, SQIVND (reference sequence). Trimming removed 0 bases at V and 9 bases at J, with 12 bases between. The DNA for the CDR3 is TGTGCCAGTAGTATAGATCGCGGGACCCGGCCCCAGCATTTT. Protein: CASSIDRGTRPQHF. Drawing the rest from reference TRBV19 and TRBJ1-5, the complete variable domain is DGGITQSPKYLFRKEGQNVTLSCEQNLNHDAMYWYRQDPGQGLRLIYYSQIVNDFQKGDIAEGYSVSREKKESFPLTVTSAQKNPTAFYLCASSIDRGTRPQHFGDGTRLSIL.

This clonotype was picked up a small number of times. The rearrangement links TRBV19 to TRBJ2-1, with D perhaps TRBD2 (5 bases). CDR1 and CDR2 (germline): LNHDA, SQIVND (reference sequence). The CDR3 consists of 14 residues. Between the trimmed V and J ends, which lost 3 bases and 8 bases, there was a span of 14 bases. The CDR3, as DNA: TGTGCCAGTAGTATTTTGGCGGGCCTAGATGAGCAGTTCTTC. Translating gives CASSILAGLDEQFF.

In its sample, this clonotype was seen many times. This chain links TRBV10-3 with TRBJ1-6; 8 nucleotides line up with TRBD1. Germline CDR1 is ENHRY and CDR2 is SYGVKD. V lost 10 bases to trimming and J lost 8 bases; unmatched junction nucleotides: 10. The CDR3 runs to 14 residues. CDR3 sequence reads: CATDPGQADSPLHF. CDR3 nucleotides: TGTGCCACCGACCCGGGACAGGCGGATTCACCCCTCCACTTT.

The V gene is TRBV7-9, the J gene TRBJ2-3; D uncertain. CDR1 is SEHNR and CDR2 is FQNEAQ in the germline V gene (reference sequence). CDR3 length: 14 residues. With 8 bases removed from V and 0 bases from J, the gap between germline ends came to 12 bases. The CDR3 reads CASRPPTSTDTQYF. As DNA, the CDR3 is TGTGCCAGCCGCCCACCTACTAGCACAGATACGCAGTATTTT.

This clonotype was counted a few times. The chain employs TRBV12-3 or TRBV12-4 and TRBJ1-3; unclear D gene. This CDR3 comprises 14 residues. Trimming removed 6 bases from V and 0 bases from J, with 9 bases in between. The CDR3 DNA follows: TGTGCCAGCAGCCTAGATGGCTCTGGAAACACCATATATTTT. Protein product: CASSLDGSGNTIYF.

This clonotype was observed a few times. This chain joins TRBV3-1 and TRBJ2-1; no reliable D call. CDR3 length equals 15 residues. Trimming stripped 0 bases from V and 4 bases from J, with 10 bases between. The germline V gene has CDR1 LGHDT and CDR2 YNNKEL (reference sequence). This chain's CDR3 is CASSQDPSEYNEQFF. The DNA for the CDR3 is TGTGCCAGCAGCCAAGATCCGTCAGAGTACAATGAGCAGTTCTTC.

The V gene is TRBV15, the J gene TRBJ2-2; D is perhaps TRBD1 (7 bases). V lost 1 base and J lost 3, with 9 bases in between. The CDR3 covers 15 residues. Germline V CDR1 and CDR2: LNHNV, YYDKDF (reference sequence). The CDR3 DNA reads TGTGCCACCAGCAGAGTCAGGGGGGACACCGGGGAGCTGTTTTTT. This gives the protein CATSRVRGDTGELFF.

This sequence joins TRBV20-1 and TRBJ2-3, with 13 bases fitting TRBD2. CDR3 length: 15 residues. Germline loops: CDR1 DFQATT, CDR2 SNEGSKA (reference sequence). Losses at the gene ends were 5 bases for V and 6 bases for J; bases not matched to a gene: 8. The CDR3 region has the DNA TGCAGTGCTTCGGGACTAGCGGGAAAAGGGGATACGCAGTATTTT. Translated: CSASGLAGKGDTQYF.

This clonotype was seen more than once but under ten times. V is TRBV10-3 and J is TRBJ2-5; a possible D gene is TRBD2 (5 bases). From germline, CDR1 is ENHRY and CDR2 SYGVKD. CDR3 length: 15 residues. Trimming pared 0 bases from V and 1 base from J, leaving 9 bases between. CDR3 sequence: CAISESPSGQETQYF. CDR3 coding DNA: TGTGCCATCAGTGAGTCGCCCAGCGGCCAAGAGACCCAGTACTTC.

As DNA, the CDR3 is TGTGCCAGCAGCTTAGTTGGTGTAGGAGCTTTCTTT. Its protein product is CASSLVGVGAFF. V is TRBV7-2 and J is TRBJ1-1; no clear D gene. Trimming removed 1 base from V and 10 bases from J, with 10 bases in between. In germline, CDR1 is SGHTA, CDR2 FQGNSA. This CDR3 comprises 12 residues.

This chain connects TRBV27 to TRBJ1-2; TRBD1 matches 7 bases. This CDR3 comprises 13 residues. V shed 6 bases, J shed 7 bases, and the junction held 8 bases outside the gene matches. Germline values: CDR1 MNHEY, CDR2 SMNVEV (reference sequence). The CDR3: CASRITGAAGYTF. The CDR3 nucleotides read TGTGCCAGCAGAATAACAGGGGCGGCTGGCTACACCTTC.